This passage covers 25 T cell receptor beta chains from one sample sequenced in a study of pediatric ulcerative colitis. Method: immunoSEQ multiplex PCR; TCRdb's copy keeps in-frame clones and lacks some. This sample carries about 32,000 clones, roughly 86% of them seen once, and the ten largest clones take approximately 4.5%. Specimen: blood. The receptors here all came from a boy aged 10-17 years with severe ulcerative colitis.

V is TRBV2 and J is TRBJ1-4; perhaps TRBD1 as D (6 bases). The V end lost 4 bases, the J end lost 3 bases, and 18 bases lay between the germline ends. The germline CDR1 and CDR2 sequences are SNHLY and FYNNEI. The CDR3 extends over 17 amino acids. The CDR3 coding sequence is TGTGCCAGCAGTGCCAGGGGCATGTTATTGGCTAATGAAAAACTGTTTTTT. Its translation: CASSARGMLLANEKLFF.

This chain uses TRBV27 with TRBJ2-2; 10 bases align to TRBD1. The germline CDR1 and CDR2 sequences are MNHEY and SMNVEV (reference sequence). Trimming removed 10 bases from V and 6 bases from J; junction bases left unmatched: 8. CDR3 size: 14 residues. CDR3 sequence: CATKGQGIAGELFF. The CDR3, as DNA: TGTGCCACCAAGGGACAGGGGATCGCCGGGGAGCTGTTTTTT.

This chain uses TRBV27 with TRBJ2-7, with 13 nucleotides matching TRBD2. This CDR3 comprises 14 residues. V trimming: 6 bases; J trimming: 2 bases; junction bases outside the gene matches: 1. The germline V gene has CDR1 MNHEY and CDR2 SMNVEV (reference sequence). CDR3 DNA: TGTGCCAGCAGGGGACTAGCGGGGACCTACGAGCAGTACTTC. This codes for CASRGLAGTYEQYF.

J is TRBJ1-1 and V is TRBV7-3; D is ambiguous. Germline V lookup: CDR1 SGHTA, CDR2 FQGTGA. The V gene lost 5 bases and the J gene lost 0 bases, with 10 bases spanning the gap. CDR3 length: 14 amino acids. The CDR3 is CASSVDGMNTEAFF. The CDR3 DNA sequence: TGTGCCAGCAGCGTAGACGGCATGAACACTGAAGCTTTCTTT. Using reference TRBV7-3 and TRBJ1-1 for the parts outside the CDR3, the full variable domain is GAGVSQTPSNKVTEKGKYVELRCDPISGHTALYWYRQSLGQGPEFLIYFQGTGAADDSGLPNDRFFAVRPEGSVSTLKIQRTERGDSAVYLCASSVDGMNTEAFFGQGTRLTVV.

The chain recombines TRBV30 with TRBJ1-1, with D possibly TRBD1 on 6 matching bases. CDR1 is GTSNPN, CDR2 SVGIG, per germline (reference sequence). The CDR3 sequence is 14 residues long. V lost 2 bases, J lost 6 bases, and 16 bases lay in between. The CDR3 sequence: CAWSPPDRLPEAFF. The CDR3 DNA sequence: TGTGCCTGGAGTCCCCCAGACAGGCTACCTGAAGCTTTCTTT.

The chain uses TRBV6-5 and TRBJ1-1; possible D gene TRBD1, 6 bases. The V and J ends lost 11 bases and 5 bases respectively, with 21 bases between them. The CDR3 covers 14 residues. Germline lookup yields CDR1 MNHEY and CDR2 SVGAGI. CDR3 loop: CASRGGGSMTEAFF. The DNA of the CDR3 is TGTGCCTCCCGTGGGGGCGGGTCGATGACTGAAGCTTTCTTT.

This sequence joins TRBV4-1 and TRBJ1-4; unclear D gene. Germline V lookup: CDR1 MGHRA, CDR2 YSYEKL. The ends were cut back, 1 base at V and 7 bases at J, with 7 bases in the middle. This CDR3 contains 13 residues. DNA for the CDR3: TGCGCCAGCAGCCAAGCGCTGAGTGAAAAACTGTTTTTT. It translates to CASSQALSEKLFF.

The chain uses TRBV6-1 and TRBJ1-6, with a weak D call TRBD1 (5 bases). Deletions cut 1 base from V and 13 bases from J, with 11 bases between. CDR1 is MNHNS, CDR2 SASEGT, per germline. The CDR3 is made up of 13 amino acids. CDR3 sequence (DNA): TGTGCCAGCAGTGAAGTGTGGACATCTCCCCTCCACTTT. It yields the protein CASSEVWTSPLHF.

The CDR3 protein is CASSSVGQGNSYNEQFF. CDR3 nucleotides: TGTGCCAGCAGCTCCGTCGGACAGGGGAACTCCTACAATGAGCAGTTCTTC. The chain joins TRBV9 to TRBJ2-1; 9 bases fit TRBD1. Per the germline V gene, CDR1 is SGDLS and CDR2 is YYNGEE. Losses at the gene ends were 4 bases for V and 0 bases for J; bases not matched to a gene: 8. This CDR3 comprises 17 residues.

The J gene is TRBJ2-1, the V gene TRBV10-2; 15 nucleotides match TRBD2. V trimming: 3 bases; J trimming: 10 bases; junction bases outside the gene matches: 7. This CDR3 has 16 amino acids. The germline V gene has CDR1 WSHSY and CDR2 SAAADI. The CDR3 DNA is TGCGCCAGCAGTGATCCCGGGACTAGCGGGGGGAACGAGCAGTTCTTC. Translated, it gives CASSDPGTSGGNEQFF.

This clone was observed once. The rearrangement joins TRBV18 to TRBJ2-1, with TRBD2 identical over 8 bases. Per the germline V gene, CDR1 is KGHSH and CDR2 is LQKENI. V lost 0 bases and J lost 4; bases outside the gene matches: 11. The CDR3 is 18 amino acids. CDR3 amino acids: CASSPPLAGGEIYNEQFF. The CDR3 coding sequence is TGTGCCAGCTCACCACCGTTGGCGGGGGGCGAAATATACAATGAGCAGTTCTTC. Filled out from reference TRBV18 and TRBJ2-1, the complete variable domain reads NAGVMQNPRHLVRRRGQEARLRCSPMKGHSHVYWYRQLPEEGLKFMVYLQKENIIDESGMPKERFSAEFPKEGPSILRIQQVVRGDSAAYFCASSPPLAGGEIYNEQFFGPGTRLTVL.

V usage is TRBV7-3 and J usage is TRBJ1-1; the D gene is possibly TRBD1 (5 bases). This CDR3 is 13 amino acids long. CDR1 and CDR2 from the germline V gene are SGHTA and FQGTGA. With 8 bases removed from V and 1 base from J, the gap between germline ends came to 11 bases. The CDR3: CASHGGGNTEAFF. The DNA for the CDR3 is TGTGCCAGCCACGGTGGGGGGAACACTGAAGCTTTCTTT.

This chain joins TRBV19 and TRBJ2-2, with TRBD2 identical over 12 bases. The V gene end was trimmed by 9 bases and the J gene end by 4 bases; junction bases not matched to a gene: 6. The CDR3 covers 15 residues. Germline-derived CDR1 and CDR2 are LNHDA and SQIVND (reference sequence). The CDR3 here is CASRLAGAITGELFF. CDR3 nucleotide sequence: TGTGCCAGCCGACTAGCGGGGGCGATCACCGGGGAGCTGTTTTTT.

The rearrangement joins TRBV4-1 to TRBJ2-1, with 10 bases identical to TRBD2. Germline V CDR1 and CDR2: MGHRA, YSYEKL. CDR3 length: 17 residues. Losses at the gene ends were 4 bases for V and 3 bases for J; bases not matched to a gene: 9. The CDR3 DNA reads TGCGCCAGCAGCCCCCGCGGGGCTAGCGGGAGCTACAATGAGCAGTTCTTC. Translation gives CASSPRGASGSYNEQFF.

This clone appeared a few times. This chain connects TRBV5-4 to TRBJ1-1; tentative D call: TRBD1 (6 bases). This CDR3 region has 16 residues. Germline assignment: CDR1 SGHNT and CDR2 YYREEE (reference sequence). Trimming stripped 0 bases from V and 3 bases from J, with 15 bases between. CDR3 sequence: CASSLDLRGPDTEAFF. As DNA, the CDR3 is TGTGCCAGCAGCTTGGATTTGCGGGGGCCGGACACTGAAGCTTTCTTT.

This chain uses TRBV11-2 with TRBJ2-2; 8 bases are shared with TRBD2. Germline V gene sequence: CDR1 SGHAT, CDR2 FQNNGV. The CDR3 length is 14 residues. Unmatched junction bases numbered 1, after V lost 2 bases and J lost 5 bases. The CDR3 DNA sequence: TGTGCCAGCAGCTTAACTAGCGGTACCGGGGAGCTGTTTTTT. It translates to CASSLTSGTGELFF.

V is TRBV19 and J is TRBJ1-3, with D perhaps TRBD1 (6 bases). Between the trimmed V and J ends, which lost 6 bases and 0 bases, there was a span of 12 bases. The CDR3 spans 15 residues. Germline V gene data show CDR1 as LNHDA and CDR2 as SQIVND (reference sequence). The chain's CDR3 is CASSTDSSSGNTIYF. The DNA of the CDR3 is TGTGCCAGTAGCACGGACAGTTCCTCTGGAAACACCATATATTTT.

The rearrangement joins TRBV7-9 to TRBJ2-3; D gene ambiguous. The length of the CDR3 is 18 residues. Trimming took off 6 bases at V and 0 bases at J, with 22 bases between the two ends. Germline V CDR1 and CDR2: SEHNR, FQNEAQ (reference sequence). DNA for the CDR3: TGTGCCAGCAGTCCGAACCGGGTCTTTCTACCTAGCACAGATACGCAGTATTTT. As protein: CASSPNRVFLPSTDTQYF.

The rearrangement links TRBV19 to TRBJ2-1, with D perhaps matching TRBD1 (7 bases). The CDR3 is made up of 14 amino acids. Deletions cut 3 bases from V and 9 bases from J, with 15 bases between. CDR1 is LNHDA and CDR2 is SQIVND in the germline V gene (reference sequence). Written as DNA, the CDR3 is TGTGCCAGTAGTATCCGACCAGGGGGGCCTGAGCAGTTCTTC. This gives the protein CASSIRPGGPEQFF. The variable domain in full, completed from reference TRBV19 and TRBJ2-1, reads DGGITQSPKYLFRKEGQNVTLSCEQNLNHDAMYWYRQDPGQGLRLIYYSQIVNDFQKGDIAEGYSVSREKKESFPLTVTSAQKNPTAFYLCASSIRPGGPEQFFGPGTRLTVL.

A single count supports this clone. The chain carries TRBV4-3 and TRBJ2-1; the D gene is possibly TRBD2 (5 bases). The germline gives CDR1 LGHNA, CDR2 YSLEER. V lost 1 base, J lost 6 bases, and 13 bases lay in between. The CDR3 has 15 amino acids. The CDR3 DNA sequence: TGCGCCAGCAGCCAAGTTCTCCAACGGGGCAATGAGCAGTTCTTC. Translated: CASSQVLQRGNEQFF.

This clone has just one count. V is TRBV2 and J is TRBJ2-5, with TRBD1 identical over 8 bases. The CDR3 consists of 13 residues. Germline loops: CDR1 SNHLY, CDR2 FYNNEI. After removal of 4 bases from V and 5 bases from J, the junction contained 3 bases not matched to a gene. For the CDR3, the DNA is TGTGCCAGCAGTGTGACAGGGGTGGAGACCCAGTACTTC. It is translated as CASSVTGVETQYF.

This clone was seen more than once but under ten times. This sequence joins TRBV19 and TRBJ1-1, with 7 bases that match TRBD1. V gave up 6 bases and J gave up 5 bases; unmatched junction bases: 6. This CDR3 spans 13 amino acids. In germline, CDR1 is LNHDA, CDR2 SQIVND (reference sequence). This chain's CDR3 is CASREGAGTEAFF. The CDR3 DNA sequence: TGTGCCAGTAGAGAGGGGGCTGGGACTGAAGCTTTCTTT.

The V and J genes are TRBV6-6 and TRBJ2-3; D is ambiguous. V was clipped by 2 bases and J by 0 bases, with 12 bases between them. This CDR3 is 16 amino acids long. Germline assignment: CDR1 MNHNY and CDR2 SVGAGI (reference sequence). CDR3 nucleotide sequence: TGTGCCAGCAGTTACCGGACGGAACCTAGCACAGATACGCAGTATTTT. Its protein product is CASSYRTEPSTDTQYF.

This clone was detected only once. The chain couples TRBV29-1 to TRBJ2-7; 7 bases align to TRBD2. The CDR3 extends over 13 amino acids. V trimming: 8 bases; J trimming: 3 bases; junction bases outside the gene matches: 10. Germline V gives CDR1 SQVTM, CDR2 ANQGSEA. The CDR3 DNA follows: TGCAGCCCTGAGAAGGGAGGGGACTACGAGCAGTACTTC. Protein: CSPEKGGDYEQYF.

This chain connects TRBV7-2 to TRBJ2-7; D uncertain. Germline loops: CDR1 SGHTA, CDR2 FQGNSA. V was pared by 5 bases and J by 1 base, with 15 bases between. The length of the CDR3 is 15 residues. The CDR3 region is CASSAVVGRSYEQYF. CDR3 nucleotides: TGTGCCAGCAGCGCAGTGGTTGGTCGTTCCTACGAGCAGTACTTC. Full variable domain (rest looked up from reference TRBV7-2 and TRBJ2-7): GAGVSQSPSNKVTEKGKDVELRCDPISGHTALYWYRQSLGQGLEFLIYFQGNSAPDKSGLPSDRFSAERTGGSVSTLTIQRTQQEDSAVYLCASSAVVGRSYEQYFGPGTRLTVT.